This TCR beta chain was sequenced in a study of CD8 T cells in ankylosing spondylitis. V was shortened by 5 bases and J by 5 bases, with 24 bases between the two germline ends. The V gene's germline CDR1 is SGHTA and CDR2 FQGNSA. The CDR3 is made up of 17 amino acids. Comment on this clonotype: Its target is unknown.

Making the TCR beta libraries involved quantitative 5'-RACE with molecular barcodes. TCRdb processed the 5' RACE reads anew with MiXCR; each CDR3 protein has one entry. The top ten clones hold approximately 0.5% of a sample with hundreds of thousands of distinct CDR3 sequences, around 11% of them seen once. Study-level results: Ankylosing spondylitis blood appeared to be characterized by a TCR beta motif of eight highly homologous variants.

V and J are TRBV7-2 and TRBJ2-5, with D perhaps TRBD2 (5 bases). The sample comprised blood, either unsorted or a sorted T cell fraction (not recorded which). This TCR was recovered from a male donor with ankylosing spondylitis. The CDR3 loop is CASSTDPGFYTGETQYF. Written as DNA, the CDR3 is TGTGCCAGCAGCACTGATCCGGGTTTCTATACGGGGGAGACCCAGTACTTC.